This T cell receptor beta chain was recovered during a study of blood T cell repertoires in COVID-19. Sequenced by immunoSEQ multiplex PCR; TCRdb stores in-frame clones only, minus some. The repertoire holds 170,000 or so clones, around 84% seen once, with approximately 0.6% in the top ten. Those enrolled in Seattle joined during active infection and were followed longitudinally afterward. This TCR derives from a man aged 60 to 75 with COVID-19, enrolled during active disease. Sequences were obtained from peripheral blood.

The CDR3 DNA sequence: TGTGCCATTGGAGATGGGACAGTCAATCAGCCCCAGCATTTT. It codes for CAIGDGTVNQPQHF. The chain uses TRBV6-6 and TRBJ1-5; 7 bases are shared with TRBD1. The V segment lost 10 bases and the J segment 3 bases; nucleotides outside the gene matches: 9. This CDR3 has 14 residues. The germline V gene encodes CDR1 MNHNY and CDR2 SVGAGI (reference sequence).